The present T cell receptor (beta chain) was sequenced within a study of T-cell reconstitution after alpha-beta-depleted transplantation in children. The authors prepared the TCRbeta library with unique molecular identifiers. TCRdb re-analysed the PCR reads in MiXCR, keeping a single row per CDR3 protein. The repertoire holds about 610,000 distinct CDR3 sequences, with roughly a tenth as singletons. This clonotype was seen at least ten times. The J segment lost 4 bases and the V segment lost 3 bases, leaving 13 bases of the junction unmatched. This CDR3 has 18 amino acids. In germline, CDR1 is LNHNV, CDR2 YYDKDF (reference sequence).

The specimen was PBMCs from the stem cell graft donor, collected from the stem cell graft. J is TRBJ2-2 and V is TRBV15, with TRBD1 identical over 8 bases. The clonotype was recovered from a human donor who donated a stem cell graft to a child with acute myeloid leukemia. The CDR3, as DNA: TGTGCCACCAGCAGGGGCTATCCCGGGACAGGAATCACCGGGGAGCTGTTTTTT. Its translation: CATSRGYPGTGITGELFF.